The clone carrying this TCR beta chain was recorded once. Its matching antigen is unknown. RNA extraction was followed by reverse transcription into cDNA, which acted as the sequencing template. The assay was immunoSEQ multiplex PCR, and TCRdb's table has in-frame clones only and misses some. The repertoire includes 130,000 to 150,000 clones, 62% of them detected once, and approximately 34% sits in the top ten. This entry belongs to a study of CD8+ T cells in alopecia areata. Findings and caveats of the study: Clonality exceeded that of normal scalp in lesional scalp, most notably in alopecia totalis/universalis. Sequences from scalp samples also cover resident alphabeta T cells of normal skin.

The TCR originated in a human donor in good health. The material sequenced was CD8+ T cells sorted from blood.

The CDR3 is CASSISSGETQYF. The CDR3 DNA sequence: TGTGCCAGCAGTATTAGTTCGGGGGAGACCCAGTACTTC. The chain uses TRBV25-1 and TRBJ2-5; D is possibly TRBD2 (5 bases). The CDR3 is 13 residues long. Germline CDR1 is MGHDK and CDR2 is SYGVNS. V gave up 5 bases and J gave up 5 bases, with 12 bases separating them. Drawing the rest from reference TRBV25-1 and TRBJ2-5, the complete variable domain is EADIYQTPRYLVIGTGKKITLECSQTMGHDKMYWYQQDPGMELHLIHYSYGVNSTEKGDLSSESTVSRIRTEHFPLTLESARPSHTSQYLCASSISSGETQYFGPGTRLLVL.